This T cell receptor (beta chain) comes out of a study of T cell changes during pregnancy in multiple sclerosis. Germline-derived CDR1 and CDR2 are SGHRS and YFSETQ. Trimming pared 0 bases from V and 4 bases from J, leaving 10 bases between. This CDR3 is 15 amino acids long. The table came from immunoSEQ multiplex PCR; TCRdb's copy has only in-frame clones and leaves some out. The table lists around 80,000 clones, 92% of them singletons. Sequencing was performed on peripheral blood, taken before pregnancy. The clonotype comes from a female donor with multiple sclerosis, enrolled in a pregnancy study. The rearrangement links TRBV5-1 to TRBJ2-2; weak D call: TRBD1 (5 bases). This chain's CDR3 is CASSLGQIGTGELFF. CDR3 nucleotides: TGCGCCAGCAGCTTGGGACAGATCGGCACCGGGGAGCTGTTTTTT.